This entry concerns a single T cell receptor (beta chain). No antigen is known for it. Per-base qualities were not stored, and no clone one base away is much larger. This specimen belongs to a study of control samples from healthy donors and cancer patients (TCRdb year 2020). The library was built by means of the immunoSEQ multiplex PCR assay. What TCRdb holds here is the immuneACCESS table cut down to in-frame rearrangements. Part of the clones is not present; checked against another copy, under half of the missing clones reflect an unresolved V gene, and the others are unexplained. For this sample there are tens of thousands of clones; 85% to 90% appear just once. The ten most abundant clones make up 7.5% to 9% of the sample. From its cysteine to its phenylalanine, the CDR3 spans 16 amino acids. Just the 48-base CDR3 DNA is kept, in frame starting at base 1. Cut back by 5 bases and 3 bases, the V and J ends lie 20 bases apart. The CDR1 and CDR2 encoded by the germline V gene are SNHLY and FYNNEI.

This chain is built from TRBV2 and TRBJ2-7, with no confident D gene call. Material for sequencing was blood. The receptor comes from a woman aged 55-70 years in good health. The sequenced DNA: TGTGCCAGCAGTCTAGGCCCCCCCAAGGAAGGCTACGAGCAGTACTTC. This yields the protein CASSLGPPKEGYEQYF.